This T cell receptor beta chain was captured in a study of T cell repertoires in cytomegalovirus infection. Each CDR3 protein gets one entry after TCRdb re-called the reads with MiXCR. Of 290,000 or so distinct CDR3 sequences detected, about 26% appear once; the ten largest clones hold 11% to 15%. Trimming removed 1 base from V and 6 bases from J, with 24 bases in between. The CDR3 runs 18 residues. Germline CDR1 is SEHNR and CDR2 is FQNEAQ (reference sequence). This clonotype turned up a few times. The chain couples TRBV7-9 to TRBJ1-1; D uncertain. Sequenced: PBMCs. This clonotype was obtained from a human donor in good health (CMV status not recorded). Some clones in this sample may be carry-over from other donors' samples. CDR3 loop: CASSLDFVARRVVSEAFF. The CDR3, as DNA: TGTGCCAGCAGCTTAGATTTCGTGGCCCGAAGGGTAGTATCTGAAGCTTTCTTT.